The 20 T cell receptor beta chains presented below share a single source sample, sequenced in a study of patients and donors after allogeneic stem cell transplantation. TCRdb recomputed calls from the RT-PCR reads with MiXCR, one row per CDR3 protein. The table shows roughly 200,000 distinct CDR3 sequences, with around two fifths occurring only once. Material: blood, either unsorted or a sorted T cell fraction (not recorded which). The receptors here all came from a human donor who was either an allogeneic HSCT recipient or a stem cell or donor lymphocyte infusion donor (not recorded which). It is not recorded whose cells these are; they may come from a transplant donor.

This chain uses TRBV7-2 with TRBJ2-1; TRBD2 is a possible D gene (5 bases). The CDR3 runs 13 residues. The germline CDR1 and CDR2 sequences are SGHTA and FQGNSA. V was clipped by 4 bases and J by 8 bases, with 12 bases between them. CDR3 DNA sequence: TGTGCCAGCAGCTCGAAGACCGGGGATGAGCAGTTCTTC. It codes for CASSSKTGDEQFF.

This sequence joins TRBV5-6 and TRBJ2-5; 11 bases match TRBD1. The ends lost 4 bases at V and 4 bases at J; junction bases unmatched: 9. This CDR3 comprises 16 residues. Per germline, CDR1 SGHDT and CDR2 YYEEEE. CDR3 sequence (DNA): TGTGCCAGCAGCCACCTAAGGGACAGGGGGTCAGAGACCCAGTACTTC. As protein: CASSHLRDRGSETQYF.

This clonotype was detected a few times. V gene TRBV20-1 combines with J gene TRBJ2-1; no firm D call. Germline V gene lookup returns CDR1 DFQATT and CDR2 SNEGSKA (reference sequence). The CDR3 contains 14 residues. Trimming removed 5 bases at V and 0 bases at J, with 11 bases between. CDR3 coding DNA: TGCAGTGCTCTCGCGCACAGCTCCTACAATGAGCAGTTCTTC. This encodes CSALAHSSYNEQFF.

The chain employs TRBV6-6 and TRBJ1-2; 7 bases fit TRBD1. This CDR3 comprises 15 residues. Germline V lookup: CDR1 MNHNY, CDR2 SVGAGI (reference sequence). V was clipped by 4 bases and J by 1 base; unmatched bases: 6. CDR3 bases: TGTGCCAGCAGTTTTACAGGGGCTCTTAACTATGGCTACACCTTC. Translated, it gives CASSFTGALNYGYTF.

V is TRBV10-3 and J is TRBJ2-6; TRBD2 might be the D (6 bases). This CDR3 spans 19 amino acids. From germline, CDR1 is ENHRY and CDR2 SYGVKD. The V gene lost 0 bases and the J gene lost 0 bases, with 15 bases spanning the gap. CDR3 sequence reads: CAISESPRTIPSGANVLTF. The CDR3 DNA is TGTGCCATCAGTGAGTCTCCTAGGACTATCCCCTCTGGGGCCAACGTCCTGACTTTC.

This clonotype has a handful of counts. V is TRBV12-3 or TRBV12-4 and J is TRBJ1-2, with 7 bases that match TRBD1. The CDR3 is made up of 14 amino acids. After removal of 6 bases from V and 6 bases from J, the junction contained 10 bases not matched to a gene. The CDR3 reads CASSDTGDPHGYTF. The CDR3 coding sequence is TGTGCCAGCAGCGACACAGGGGACCCACATGGCTACACCTTC.

This clonotype has just a few counts. This chain links TRBV14 with TRBJ2-3; 7 nucleotides line up with TRBD2. The CDR3 has 21 residues. Losses at the gene ends were 0 bases for V and 2 bases for J; bases not matched to a gene: 20. The germline CDR1 and CDR2 sequences are SGHDN and FVKESK. The CDR3 here is CASSQEPRGVLAGVTTDTQYF. CDR3 DNA sequence: TGTGCCAGCAGCCAAGAACCCCGAGGCGTCCTTGCGGGAGTAACCACAGATACGCAGTATTTT.

The chain employs TRBV9 and TRBJ2-5; 7 nucleotides line up with TRBD1. Germline trimming cut 9 bases from V and 3 bases from J; bases unmatched to any gene: 11. The CDR3 consists of 14 residues. Germline lookup yields CDR1 SGDLS and CDR2 YYNGEE. The CDR3 here is CATPPWDSEETQYF. CDR3 DNA: TGTGCCACCCCCCCTTGGGACAGCGAAGAGACCCAGTACTTC.

This clonotype was counted between two and nine times. This rearrangement joins TRBV4-3 to TRBJ2-1; D is ambiguous. The CDR3 runs 13 residues. Looked up from germline, CDR1 is LGHNA and CDR2 is YSLEER. Trimming pared 1 base from V and 4 bases from J, leaving 5 bases between. The chain's CDR3 is CASSQGLYNEQFF. The CDR3 bases are TGCGCCAGCAGCCAAGGATTATACAATGAGCAGTTCTTC.

V usage is TRBV20-1 and J usage is TRBJ1-2; D is possibly TRBD1 (6 bases). The CDR3 length is 13 residues. The V and J ends lost 3 bases and 5 bases respectively, with 13 bases between them. The germline V gene has CDR1 DFQATT and CDR2 SNEGSKA (reference sequence). CDR3: CSASTGSGYGYTF. CDR3 DNA sequence: TGCAGTGCTAGCACAGGGTCGGGATATGGCTACACCTTC.

The rearrangement joins TRBV29-1 to TRBJ1-2, with unresolved D. With 0 bases removed from V and 0 bases from J, the gap between germline ends came to 8 bases. Germline V gives CDR1 SQVTM, CDR2 ANQGSEA. This CDR3 comprises 14 residues. The chain's CDR3 is CSVEDRSANYGYTF. The CDR3, as DNA: TGCAGCGTTGAAGATCGGTCAGCTAACTATGGCTACACCTTC.

The chain has TRBV15 and TRBJ1-4, with D tentatively TRBD1 (6 bases). CDR1 LNHNV and CDR2 YYDKDF come from the germline V gene (reference sequence). Trimming removed 1 base at V and 5 bases at J, with 11 bases between. The CDR3 extends over 15 amino acids. CDR3 coding DNA: TGTGCCACCAGCAGAGTGGCGCAGGGGAATGAAAAACTGTTTTTT. It encodes CATSRVAQGNEKLFF.

V and J are TRBV29-1 and TRBJ1-5, with 8 bases fitting TRBD1. CDR3 length: 13 amino acids. Germline CDR1 and CDR2: SQVTM and ANQGSEA. V trimming: 7 bases; J trimming: 4 bases; junction bases outside the gene matches: 6. The CDR3 reads CSALGQENQPQHF. In nucleotides, the CDR3 is TGCAGCGCCCTGGGACAGGAAAATCAGCCCCAGCATTTT. The whole variable domain, filled in from reference TRBV29-1 and TRBJ1-5, reads SAVISQKPSRDICQRGTSLTIQCQVDSQVTMMFWYRQQPGQSLTLIATANQGSEATYESGFVIDKFPISRPNLTFSTLTVSNMSPEDSSIYLCSALGQENQPQHFGDGTRLSIL.

This clonotype was detected a few times. The rearrangement uses TRBV7-9 and TRBJ2-1, with D uncertain. The CDR3 has 13 amino acids. The germline CDR1 and CDR2 sequences are SEHNR and FQNEAQ (reference sequence). Between the trimmed V and J ends, which lost 8 bases and 6 bases, there was a span of 14 bases. CDR3 amino acids: CASGMAVSNEQFF. The CDR3 bases are TGTGCCAGCGGGATGGCGGTAAGCAATGAGCAGTTCTTC.

This clonotype was seen more than once but under ten times. J is TRBJ1-2 and V is TRBV12-3 or TRBV12-4, with a possible D match to TRBD1 (5 bases). This CDR3 region has 15 residues. V lost 3 bases, J lost 7 bases, and 18 bases lay in between. The CDR3 bases are TGTGCCAGCAGTTTGGGGGTAGGGGCAATGAGTGGCTACACCTTC. Its protein is CASSLGVGAMSGYTF.

The genes are TRBV12-3 or TRBV12-4 and TRBJ2-7, with D perhaps assigned TRBD1 or TRBD2 (5 bases each). V lost 5 bases and J 2 bases, leaving 16 bases between the germline ends. The CDR3 runs to 15 residues. The CDR3 coding sequence is TGTGCCAGCAGTGTGCTGGGGGTCGGGACCTACGAGCAGTACTTC. Amino acids: CASSVLGVGTYEQYF.

This clonotype was seen a handful of times. The chain uses TRBV29-1 and TRBJ1-2; D gene ambiguous. Germline V gene sequence: CDR1 SQVTM, CDR2 ANQGSEA. The CDR3 length is 11 residues. Trimming cost V 4 bases and J 5 bases, with 8 bases left between them. The DNA of the CDR3 is TGCAGCGTTGCTGAGGAATATGGCTACACCTTC. It is translated as CSVAEEYGYTF.

The V call is TRBV14, the J call TRBJ1-1; D is uncertain. This CDR3 has 13 amino acids. CDR1 SGHDN and CDR2 FVKESK come from the germline V gene. Trimming pared 5 bases from V and 8 bases from J, leaving 15 bases between. The CDR3 bases are TGTGCCAGCAGCTCCCAAGGTCGGAGCGAAGCTTTCTTT. Translating gives CASSSQGRSEAFF.

This clonotype has more than one count but fewer than ten. This chain uses TRBV20-1 with TRBJ1-1, with D hard to call. The germline V gene has CDR1 DFQATT and CDR2 SNEGSKA (reference sequence). V shed 6 bases and J shed 0 bases, with 11 bases lying between them. This CDR3 region has 13 residues. CDR3 in amino acids: CSAQDGMNTEAFF. Written as DNA, the CDR3 is TGCAGTGCCCAGGACGGGATGAACACTGAAGCTTTCTTT.

J is TRBJ2-7 and V is TRBV21-1; TRBD1, the D gene given by the table, was not confirmed from the DNA. TRBV21-1 is noted as a pseudogene. CDR3 size: 14 residues. The CDR3 loop is CASTSDRLSYEQYF. CDR3 DNA: TGTGCCAGCACCTCGGACAGGCTTTCCTACGAGCAGTACTTC.